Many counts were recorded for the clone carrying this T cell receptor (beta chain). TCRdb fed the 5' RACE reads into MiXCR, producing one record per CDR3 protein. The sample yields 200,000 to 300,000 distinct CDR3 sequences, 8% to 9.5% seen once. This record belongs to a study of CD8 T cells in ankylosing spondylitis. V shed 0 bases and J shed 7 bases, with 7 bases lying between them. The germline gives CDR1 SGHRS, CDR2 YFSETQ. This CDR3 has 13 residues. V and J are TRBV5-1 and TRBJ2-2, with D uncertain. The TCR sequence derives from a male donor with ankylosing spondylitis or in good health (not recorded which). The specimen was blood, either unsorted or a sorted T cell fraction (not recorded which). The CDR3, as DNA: TGCGCCAGCAGCTTGGGTCCCGTCGGGGAGCTGTTTTTT. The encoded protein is CASSLGPVGELFF.